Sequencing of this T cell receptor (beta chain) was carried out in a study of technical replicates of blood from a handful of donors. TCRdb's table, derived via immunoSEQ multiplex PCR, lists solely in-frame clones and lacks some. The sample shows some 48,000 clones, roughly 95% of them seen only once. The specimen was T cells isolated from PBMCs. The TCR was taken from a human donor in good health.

The CDR3 bases are TGTGCCGTACTCCGGGACAGAGATAACTATGGCTACACCTTC. As protein: CAVLRDRDNYGYTF. This sequence joins TRBV10-3 and TRBJ1-2; 7 positions agree with TRBD1. Germline CDR1 ENHRY, CDR2 SYGVKD. This CDR3 contains 14 residues. J was trimmed by 1 base and V by 11 bases; bases with no gene match: 10.